This T cell receptor beta chain was sequenced for a study of metastatic and nonmetastatic thyroid tumors. Nobody among the patients had been given any treatment before thyroid surgery. Study results and limitations: Benign nodules were reported to have significantly lower TCR beta diversity than malignant thyroid tumors, in blood and tumor.

V lost 2 bases and J 4 bases, leaving 12 bases between the germline ends. Germline lookup yields CDR1 MNHEY and CDR2 SVGAGI. The CDR3 has 15 residues. Original processing notes: A distant-metastasis classifier for papillary thyroid cancer was built using CDR3 differences across clinicopathological groups. TCRdb called clones again from the PCR reads with MiXCR. TCRdb, rather than the study authors, made the V and J calls. The sample shows tens of thousands of clones, less than 15% of them seen only once. The sample holds many counts of this clone. Antigen: not known. The clonotype comes from a female donor with papillary thyroid cancer or a benign thyroid nodule (not recorded which). Some clones in this sample may be carry-over from other donors' samples. The chain links TRBV6-5 to TRBJ2-1; possibly TRBD2 for D (6 bases). Sequenced sample: blood. The CDR3 protein is CASSYDRDSYNEQFF. DNA of the CDR3: TGTGCCAGCAGTTACGATAGGGACTCGTACAATGAGCAGTTCTTC.